This is a list of T cell receptor beta chains from one sample in a study of T cell repertoires in cytomegalovirus infection. These receptors lack a known antigen. In TCRdb, the reads were re-called with MiXCR into one record per CDR3 protein. The repertoire holds about 770,000 distinct CDR3 sequences, with about 29% as singletons. This specimen was cultured CD8+ T cells from PBMCs, taken from culture after CMV antigen stimulation. Every receptor here comes from a human donor in good health (CMV status not recorded). Some clones in this sample may be carry-over from other donors' samples. The CDR3 runs from the conserved cysteine through the conserved F or W. The D gene is left open where the match is weak. The listing skips clone size in some rows; elsewhere it reads once, few, many or a size class.

few 18 TRBJ2-6 TRBV10-3 TRBD1 CAILTSGTGISGANVLTF TGTGCCATCCTTACTTCCGGGACAGGCATCTCTGGGGCCAACGTCCTGACTTTC
many 15 TRBJ2-5 TRBV27 TRBD2 CASSPLAGGQETQYF TGTGCCAGCAGCCCTCTAGCGGGGGGGCAAGAGACCCAGTACTTC
NA 15 TRBJ1-2 TRBV27 NA CASSYVGGGPRGYTF TGTGCCAGCAGTTACGTCGGGGGGGGCCCGCGTGGCTACACCTTC
few 13 TRBJ2-5 TRBV6-1 NA CASSEWVQETQYF TGTGCCAGCAGTGAATGGGTCCAAGAGACCCAGTACTTC
few 11 TRBJ2-3 TRBV6-2/TRBV6-3 NA CASSTADTQYF TGTGCCAGCAGCACAGCAGATACGCAGTATTTT
once 13 TRBJ2-5 TRBV4-3 NA CASSQILKETQYF TGCGCCAGCAGCCAGATCCTCAAGGAGACCCAGTACTTC
NA 12 TRBJ1-2 TRBV25-1 NA CASSATGYGYTF TGTGCCAGCAGTGCTACAGGGTATGGCTACACCTTC
NA 17 TRBJ2-1 TRBV7-2 TRBD1 CASSLEGQVFPGDEQFF TGTGCCAGCAGCTTAGAGGGACAGGTCTTTCCTGGAGATGAGCAGTTCTTC
NA 15 TRBJ1-2 TRBV10-3 TRBD1 CAILRTGDANYGYTF TGTGCCATCTTAAGGACAGGAGATGCTAACTATGGCTACACCTTC
NA 15 TRBJ2-1 TRBV6-1 NA CASSESQGGSNEQFF TGTGCCAGCAGTGAAAGCCAGGGAGGAAGCAATGAGCAGTTCTTC
NA 13 TRBJ1-2 TRBV19 NA CASRTSSNYGYTF TGTGCCAGTAGGACGAGCAGTAACTATGGCTACACCTTC
few 15 TRBJ2-5 TRBV9 TRBD2 CASSVASGGRETQYF TGTGCCAGCAGCGTCGCTAGCGGGGGCCGGGAGACCCAGTACTTC
few 18 TRBJ2-6 TRBV7-6 NA CASSPDGGFLSGANVLTF TGTGCCAGCAGCCCGGATGGGGGTTTTCTGTCTGGGGCCAACGTCCTGACTTTC
many 17 TRBJ1-1 TRBV7-8 NA CASRTNRVGDMNTEAFF TGTGCCAGCAGGACTAATAGAGTAGGGGACATGAACACTGAAGCTTTCTTT
NA 15 TRBJ1-2 TRBV6-4 TRBD1 CASSDGTGAGYGYTF TGTGCCAGCAGTGACGGGACAGGAGCAGGTTATGGCTACACCTTC
few 14 TRBJ1-1 TRBV28 NA CASSLAGVGPEAFF TGTGCCAGCAGTTTGGCAGGGGTTGGCCCTGAAGCTTTCTTT
few 15 TRBJ2-1 TRBV7-6 TRBD2 CASSLAGSRYNEQFF TGTGCCAGCAGCCTAGCGGGGAGTCGGTACAATGAGCAGTTCTTC
NA 17 TRBJ1-5 TRBV6-5 NA CASSYGPRTGINQPQHF TGTGCCAGCAGTTATGGCCCAAGGACGGGGATCAATCAGCCCCAGCATTTT
many 14 TRBJ2-3 TRBV7-8 NA CASSLVGLLDTQYF TGTGCCAGCAGCTTAGTCGGCCTCCTGGATACGCAGTATTTT
few 13 TRBJ2-7 TRBV10-3 NA CAISGDDNYEQYF TGTGCCATCAGCGGAGACGACAACTACGAGCAGTACTTC
NA 16 TRBJ1-6 TRBV28 NA CASFPSGSSYNSPLHF TGTGCCAGTTTCCCTTCCGGGAGCTCCTATAATTCACCCCTCCACTTT
many 16 TRBJ2-5 TRBV7-9 NA CASSGPLLPGVETQYF TGTGCCAGCAGCGGACCCTTACTCCCGGGGGTAGAGACCCAGTACTTC
few 15 TRBJ2-5 TRBV11-2 TRBD1 CASSLPQGAGETQYF TGTGCCAGCAGCTTACCACAGGGGGCAGGCGAGACCCAGTACTTC
NA 15 TRBJ1-1 TRBV4-3 NA CASSQGQTSNTEAFF TGCGCCAGCAGTCAGGGGCAGACCTCGAACACTGAAGCTTTCTTT
once 15 TRBJ1-2 TRBV27 NA CASYTTGPPTHGYTF TGTGCCAGCTACACGACCGGGCCCCCTACCCATGGCTACACCTTC
NA 17 TRBJ2-1 TRBV11-2 NA CASSLDGTFSSYNEQFF TGTGCCAGCAGCTTAGATGGGACTTTCAGCTCCTACAATGAGCAGTTCTTC
NA 17 TRBJ2-3 TRBV27 NA CASSLSMSARVTDTQYF TGTGCCAGCAGTTTAAGTATGTCGGCGAGGGTCACAGATACGCAGTATTTT
few 14 TRBJ2-2 TRBV27 NA CASSHPGSPGELFF TGTGCCAGCAGCCACCCGGGATCTCCCGGGGAGCTGTTTTTT
few 17 TRBJ1-1 TRBV25-1 TRBD1 CASSEYYGTGVNTEAFF TGTGCCAGCAGTGAATACTATGGGACAGGCGTGAACACTGAAGCTTTCTTT
NA 13 TRBJ2-1 TRBV7-9 TRBD1 CASSFRQGDEQFF TGTGCCAGCAGCTTCAGACAGGGGGATGAGCAGTTCTTC
NA 15 TRBJ1-5 TRBV19 NA CASSIEPGNDQPQHF TGTGCCAGTAGTATAGAGCCAGGGAATGATCAGCCCCAGCATTTT